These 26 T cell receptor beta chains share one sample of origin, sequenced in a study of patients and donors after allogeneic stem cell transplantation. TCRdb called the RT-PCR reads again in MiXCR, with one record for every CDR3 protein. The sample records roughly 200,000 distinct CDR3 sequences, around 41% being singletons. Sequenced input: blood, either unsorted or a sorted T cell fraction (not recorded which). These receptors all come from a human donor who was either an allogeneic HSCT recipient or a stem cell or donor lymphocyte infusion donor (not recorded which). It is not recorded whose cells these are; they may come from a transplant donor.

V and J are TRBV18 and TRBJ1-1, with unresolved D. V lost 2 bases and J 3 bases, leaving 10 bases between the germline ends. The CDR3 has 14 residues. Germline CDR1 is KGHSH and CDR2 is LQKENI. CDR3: CASSPWSDDTEAFF. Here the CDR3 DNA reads TGTGCCAGCTCACCATGGTCGGACGACACTGAAGCTTTCTTT.

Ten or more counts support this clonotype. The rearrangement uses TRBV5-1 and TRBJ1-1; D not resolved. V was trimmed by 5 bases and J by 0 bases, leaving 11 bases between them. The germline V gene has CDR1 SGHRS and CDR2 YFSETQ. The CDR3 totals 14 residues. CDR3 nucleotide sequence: TGCGCCAGCAGGTTCGGGGTGATGAACACTGAAGCTTTCTTT. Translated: CASRFGVMNTEAFF. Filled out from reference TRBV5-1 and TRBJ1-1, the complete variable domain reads KAGVTQTPRYLIKTRGQQVTLSCSPISGHRSVSWYQQTPGQGLQFLFEYFSETQRNKGNFPGRFSGRQFSNSRSEMNVSTLELGDSALYLCASRFGVMNTEAFFGQGTRLTVV.

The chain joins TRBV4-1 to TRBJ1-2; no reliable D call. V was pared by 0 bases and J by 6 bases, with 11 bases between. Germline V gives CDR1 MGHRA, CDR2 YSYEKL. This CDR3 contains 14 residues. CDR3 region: CASSQDPRRDGYTF. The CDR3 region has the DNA TGCGCCAGCAGCCAAGACCCCAGAAGGGATGGCTACACCTTC.

The CDR3 region is CASRSRGSGNSPLHF. CDR3 coding DNA: TGTGCCAGCAGGTCGAGGGGTTCGGGGAATTCACCCCTCCACTTT. V is TRBV7-9 and J is TRBJ1-6, with TRBD1 as a possible D gene (5 bases). This CDR3 contains 15 residues. V lost 6 bases and J lost 7, with 16 bases in between. The germline CDR1 and CDR2 sequences are SEHNR and FQNEAQ (reference sequence).

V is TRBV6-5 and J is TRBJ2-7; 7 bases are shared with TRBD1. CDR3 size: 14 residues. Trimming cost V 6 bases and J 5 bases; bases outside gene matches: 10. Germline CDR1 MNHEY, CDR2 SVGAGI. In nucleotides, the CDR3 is TGTGCCAGCAGCTACCTCAACAGGGGCCACGAGCAGTACTTC. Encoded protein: CASSYLNRGHEQYF.

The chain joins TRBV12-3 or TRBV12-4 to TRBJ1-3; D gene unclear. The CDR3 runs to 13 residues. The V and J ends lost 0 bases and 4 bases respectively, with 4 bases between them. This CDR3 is CASSLAAGNTIYF. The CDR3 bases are TGTGCCAGCAGTTTAGCGGCGGGAAACACCATATATTTT.

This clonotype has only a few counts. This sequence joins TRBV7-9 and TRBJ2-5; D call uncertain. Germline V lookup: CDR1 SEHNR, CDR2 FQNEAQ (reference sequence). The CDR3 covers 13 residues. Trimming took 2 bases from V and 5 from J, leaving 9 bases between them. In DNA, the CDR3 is TGTGCCAGCAGCTTACCCGGGTCCGAGACCCAGTACTTC. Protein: CASSLPGSETQYF.

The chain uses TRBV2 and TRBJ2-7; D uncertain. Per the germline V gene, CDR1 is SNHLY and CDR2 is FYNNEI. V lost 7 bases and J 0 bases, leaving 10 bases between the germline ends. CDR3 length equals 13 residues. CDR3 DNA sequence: TGTGCCAGCACTCCGGACCGCTCCTACGAGCAGTACTTC. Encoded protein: CASTPDRSYEQYF.

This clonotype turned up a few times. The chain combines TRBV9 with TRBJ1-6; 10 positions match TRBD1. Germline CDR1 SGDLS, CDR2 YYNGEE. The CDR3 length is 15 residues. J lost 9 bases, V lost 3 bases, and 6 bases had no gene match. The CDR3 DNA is TGTGCCAGCAGCGCTGGACAGGGGGGTTTTTCACCCCTCCACTTT. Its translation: CASSAGQGGFSPLHF.

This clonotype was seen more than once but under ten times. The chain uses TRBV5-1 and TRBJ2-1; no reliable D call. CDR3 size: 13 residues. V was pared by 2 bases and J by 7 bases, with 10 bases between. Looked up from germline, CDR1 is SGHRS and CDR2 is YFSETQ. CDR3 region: CASSFGVLNEQFF. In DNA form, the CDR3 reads TGCGCCAGCAGCTTTGGAGTTTTGAATGAGCAGTTCTTC.

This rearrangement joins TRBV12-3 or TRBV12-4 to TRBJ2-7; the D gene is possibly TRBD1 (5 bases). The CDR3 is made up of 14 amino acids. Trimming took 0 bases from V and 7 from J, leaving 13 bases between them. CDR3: CASSLATGQREQYF. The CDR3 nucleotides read TGTGCCAGCAGTTTAGCCACAGGCCAGAGAGAGCAGTACTTC.

The CDR3 is CSVADYRTAYGYTF. The CDR3 DNA is TGCAGCGTGGCGGACTACAGAACTGCCTATGGCTACACCTTC. This chain links TRBV29-1 with TRBJ1-2, with D unresolved. The CDR3 is 14 amino acids. Germline V lookup: CDR1 SQVTM, CDR2 ANQGSEA. V was trimmed by 6 bases and J by 4 bases, leaving 18 bases between them.

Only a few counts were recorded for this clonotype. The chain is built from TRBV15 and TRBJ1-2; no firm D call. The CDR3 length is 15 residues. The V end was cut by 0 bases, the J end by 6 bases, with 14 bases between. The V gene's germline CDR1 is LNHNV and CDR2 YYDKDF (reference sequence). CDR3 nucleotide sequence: TGTGCCACCAGCAGAGAAGGACGGTCTGGGGATGGCTACACCTTC. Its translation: CATSREGRSGDGYTF.

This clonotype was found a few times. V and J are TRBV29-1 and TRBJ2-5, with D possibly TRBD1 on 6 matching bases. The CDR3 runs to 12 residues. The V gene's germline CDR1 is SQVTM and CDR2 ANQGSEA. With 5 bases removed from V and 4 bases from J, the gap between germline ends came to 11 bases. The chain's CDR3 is CSVTPTGETQYF. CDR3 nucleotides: TGCAGCGTTACCCCGACAGGAGAGACCCAGTACTTC.

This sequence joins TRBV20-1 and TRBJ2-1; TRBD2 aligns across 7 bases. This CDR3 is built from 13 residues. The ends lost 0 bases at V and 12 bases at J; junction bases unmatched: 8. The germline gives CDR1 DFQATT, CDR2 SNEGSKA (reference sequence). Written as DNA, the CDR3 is TGCAGTGCTAGAGAGGGCCTAGCGGAAGGGCAGTTCTTC. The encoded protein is CSAREGLAEGQFF.

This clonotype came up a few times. CDR3 amino acids: CASSYSFTGSPLHF. Written as DNA, the CDR3 is TGTGCCAGCAGTTACTCGTTTACCGGCTCTCCCCTCCACTTT. This chain joins TRBV6-2 or TRBV6-3 and TRBJ1-6; D unresolved. Germline lookup yields CDR1 MNHEY and CDR2 SVGEGT. CDR3 length equals 14 residues. V dropped 0 bases and J dropped 13 bases, with 13 bases sitting between them.

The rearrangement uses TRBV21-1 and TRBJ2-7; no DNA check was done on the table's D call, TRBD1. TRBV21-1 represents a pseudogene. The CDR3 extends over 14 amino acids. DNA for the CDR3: TGTGCCAGCAGCAATGCCGGGACAGGGGGCGAGCAGTACTTC. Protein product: CASSNAGTGGEQYF.

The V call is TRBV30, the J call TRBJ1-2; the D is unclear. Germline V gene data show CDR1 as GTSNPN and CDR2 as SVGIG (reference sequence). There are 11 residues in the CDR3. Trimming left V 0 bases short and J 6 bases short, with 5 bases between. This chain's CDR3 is CAWSVLDGYTF. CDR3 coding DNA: TGTGCCTGGAGTGTATTGGATGGCTACACCTTC.

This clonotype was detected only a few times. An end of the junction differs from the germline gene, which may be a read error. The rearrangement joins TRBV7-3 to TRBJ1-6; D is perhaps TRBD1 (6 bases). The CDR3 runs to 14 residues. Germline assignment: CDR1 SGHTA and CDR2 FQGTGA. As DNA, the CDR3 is TGCGCCAGCAGCTTGACAGGACCTAATTCACCCCTCCACTTT. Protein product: CASSLTGPNSPLHF.

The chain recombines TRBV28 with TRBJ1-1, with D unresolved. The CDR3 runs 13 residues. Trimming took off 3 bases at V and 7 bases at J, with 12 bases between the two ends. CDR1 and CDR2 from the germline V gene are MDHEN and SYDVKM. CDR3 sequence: CASSLRGRGEAFF. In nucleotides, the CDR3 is TGTGCCAGCAGTTTGAGAGGGCGGGGTGAAGCTTTCTTT.

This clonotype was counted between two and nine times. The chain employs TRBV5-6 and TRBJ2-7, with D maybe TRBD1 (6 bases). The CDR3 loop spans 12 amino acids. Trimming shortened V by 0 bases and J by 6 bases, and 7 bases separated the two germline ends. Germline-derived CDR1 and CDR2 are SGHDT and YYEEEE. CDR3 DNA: TGTGCCAGCAGCTTGGGGGGGCCCGAGCAGTACTTC. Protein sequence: CASSLGGPEQYF. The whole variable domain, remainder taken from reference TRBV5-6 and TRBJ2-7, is DAGVTQSPTHLIKTRGQQVTLRCSPKSGHDTVSWYQQALGQGPQFIFQYYEEEERQRGNFPDRFSGHQFPNYSSELNVNALLLGDSALYLCASSLGGPEQYFGPGTRLTVT.

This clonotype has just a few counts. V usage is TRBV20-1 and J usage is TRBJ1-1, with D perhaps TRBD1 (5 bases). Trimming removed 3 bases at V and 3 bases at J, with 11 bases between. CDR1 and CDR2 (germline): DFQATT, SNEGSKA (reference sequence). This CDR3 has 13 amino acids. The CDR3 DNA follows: TGCAGTGCTAGTACGGCAGGGTACACTGAAGCTTTCTTT. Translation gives CSASTAGYTEAFF.

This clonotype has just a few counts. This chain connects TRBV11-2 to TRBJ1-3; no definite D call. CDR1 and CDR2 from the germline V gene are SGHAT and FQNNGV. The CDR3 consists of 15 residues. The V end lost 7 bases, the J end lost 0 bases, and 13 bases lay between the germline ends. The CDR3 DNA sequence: TGTGCCAGCACCTCCCGTTCCCTCTCTGGAAACACCATATATTTT. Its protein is CASTSRSLSGNTIYF.

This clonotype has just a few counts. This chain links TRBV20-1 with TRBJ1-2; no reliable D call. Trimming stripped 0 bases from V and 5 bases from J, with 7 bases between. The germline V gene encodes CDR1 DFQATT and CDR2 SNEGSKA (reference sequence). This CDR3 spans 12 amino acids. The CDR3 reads CSARDQEYGYTF. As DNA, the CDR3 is TGCAGTGCTAGAGATCAGGAATATGGCTACACCTTC.

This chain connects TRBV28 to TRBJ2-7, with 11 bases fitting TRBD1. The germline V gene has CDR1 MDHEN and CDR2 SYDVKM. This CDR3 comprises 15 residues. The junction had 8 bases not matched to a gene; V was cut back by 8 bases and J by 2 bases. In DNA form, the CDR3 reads TGTGCCAGCCCACCCGGGACAGGGGGGCCCTACGAGCAGTACTTC. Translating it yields CASPPGTGGPYEQYF.

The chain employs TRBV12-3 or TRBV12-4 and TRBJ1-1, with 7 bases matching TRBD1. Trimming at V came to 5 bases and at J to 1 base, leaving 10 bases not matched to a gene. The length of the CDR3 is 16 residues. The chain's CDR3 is CASSLLLGTANTEAFF. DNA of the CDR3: TGTGCCAGCAGTCTCCTCCTCGGGACAGCGAACACTGAAGCTTTCTTT.